Listed below are T cell receptor beta chains from one sample, sequenced in a study of CD8+CD57+ T cells in acquired aplastic anemia. MiXCR, run by TCRdb on the reads, gives a single entry per CDR3 protein. The table shows roughly 100,000 distinct CDR3 sequences, with about 63% occurring only once. Sequences were obtained from sorted CD4+, CD8+, or CD8+CD57+ T cells (not recorded which) from PBMCs. These receptors were taken from a human donor with aplastic anemia. CDR3s include the opening cysteine and the closing phenylalanine or tryptophan. Each record gives: V gene, J gene, D gene, clone size, CDR3 protein, CDR3 DNA. D genes are given only for firm matches. Some rows mark clone size as missing; the rest say once, few, many or name a class of expanded clone.

TRBV25-1,TRBJ1-1,-,many,CASSLGEGTEAFF,TGTGCCAGCAGTCTTGGGGAGGGGACTGAAGCTTTCTTT
TRBV20-1,TRBJ2-7,-,once,CSAWKQGPGEQYF,TGCAGTGCTTGGAAGCAGGGACCCGGGGAGCAGTACTTC
TRBV5-8,TRBJ2-7,-,-,CASGVTYGEQYF,TGTGCCAGCGGGGTTACCTATGGCGAGCAGTACTTC
TRBV24-1,TRBJ2-3,TRBD2,-,CATSGQTSGGADTQYF,TGTGCCACCAGTGGACAGACTAGCGGGGGGGCCGATACGCAGTATTTT
TRBV19,TRBJ2-3,-,-,CASSGPDINTDTQYF,TGTGCCAGTAGTGGCCCAGACATAAACACAGATACGCAGTATTTT
TRBV9,TRBJ2-5,TRBD1,-,CASSVAGQGLGETQYF,TGTGCCAGCAGCGTTGCCGGACAGGGGTTGGGCGAGACCCAGTACTTC
TRBV6-4,TRBJ2-1,TRBD2,many,CASSDTSGVWGEQFF,TGTGCCAGCAGTGACACTAGCGGAGTATGGGGTGAGCAGTTCTTC
TRBV5-1,TRBJ2-7,TRBD1,many,CASSFGDRDKVYEQYF,TGCGCCAGCAGCTTCGGGGACAGGGACAAAGTCTACGAGCAGTACTTC
TRBV15,TRBJ2-3,TRBD2,-,CATSSPAGREGTDTQYF,TGTGCCACCAGCAGTCCCGCGGGGCGGGAGGGCACAGATACGCAGTATTTT
TRBV5-1,TRBJ2-2,TRBD1,many,CASSPTDRDPNTGELFF,TGCGCCAGCAGCCCAACGGACAGGGACCCAAACACCGGGGAGCTGTTTTTT
TRBV7-8,TRBJ2-7,-,-,CASSLAVTGHSYEQYF,TGTGCCAGCAGCTTAGCCGTGACAGGTCACTCCTACGAGCAGTACTTC
TRBV19,TRBJ2-1,-,-,CASSIFLTGDEQFF,TGTGCCAGTAGTATTTTTCTAACCGGGGATGAGCAGTTCTTC
TRBV15,TRBJ1-5,-,-,CATSRVGQGGQPQHF,TGTGCCACCAGCAGAGTCGGCCAGGGCGGTCAGCCCCAGCATTTT
TRBV6-4,TRBJ1-1,TRBD1,once,CASSDRTGEAFF,TGTGCCAGCAGTGACAGGACAGGCGAAGCTTTCTTT
TRBV5-1,TRBJ1-5,TRBD1,once,CASSQGQRDQPQHF,TGCGCCAGCAGCCAGGGACAGCGAGATCAGCCCCAGCATTTT
TRBV24-1,TRBJ2-1,-,-,CATSDLQASNEQFF,TGTGCCACCAGTGATTTGCAAGCGAGCAATGAGCAGTTCTTC
TRBV19,TRBJ1-6,-,-,CASSTGTESPLHF,TGTGCCAGTAGTACAGGGACGGAGTCACCCCTCCACTTT
TRBV2,TRBJ2-2,TRBD1,-,CASSNRGPGELFF,TGTGCCAGCAGTAACAGGGGCCCCGGGGAGCTGTTTTTT
TRBV7-8,TRBJ2-5,TRBD1,-,CASSLDRGRMSETQYF,TGTGCCAGCAGCTTAGACAGGGGGCGCATGTCGGAGACCCAGTACTTC
TRBV2,TRBJ2-1,-,-,CASNWGSGDEQFF,TGTGCCAGCAATTGGGGAAGTGGGGATGAGCAGTTCTTC
TRBV12-3/TRBV12-4,TRBJ1-2,TRBD1,-,CASRKTGTGYGYTF,TGTGCCAGCAGAAAGACCGGGACAGGCTATGGCTACACCTTC
TRBV19,TRBJ2-3,-,-,CASRSAGTDTQYF,TGTGCCAGTAGGAGTGCAGGTACAGATACGCAGTATTTT
TRBV12-3/TRBV12-4,TRBJ1-6,TRBD1,-,CASSTGTGMNSPLHF,TGTGCCAGCAGTACCGGGACAGGGATGAATTCACCCCTCCACTTT
TRBV5-5,TRBJ1-5,-,-,CASSLGAPIEPQHF,TGTGCCAGCAGCTTGGGAGCCCCTATCGAGCCCCAGCATTTT
TRBV2,TRBJ2-1,-,-,CASSAWTVNEQFF,TGTGCCAGCAGTGCATGGACAGTCAATGAGCAGTTCTTC
TRBV2,TRBJ2-1,-,few,CASRAQVVLSSEQFF,TGTGCCAGCAGAGCCCAGGTAGTGCTTAGTAGTGAGCAGTTCTTC
TRBV5-4,TRBJ1-1,-,-,CASSPRLSGNTEAFF,TGTGCCAGCAGCCCCCGCCTTTCCGGGAACACTGAAGCTTTCTTT
TRBV20-1,TRBJ2-1,-,few,CSGEGSYNEQFF,TGCAGTGGCGAGGGCTCCTACAATGAGCAGTTCTTC
TRBV2,TRBJ1-2,-,-,CASSEVDGFGGYTF,TGTGCCAGCAGTGAAGTCGACGGCTTTGGTGGCTACACCTTC
TRBV24-1,TRBJ2-3,-,-,CATSGGLKTDTQYF,TGTGCCACCAGTGGTGGGCTAAAAACGGATACGCAGTATTTT
TRBV6-1,TRBJ2-7,-,-,CASSTQRTTYEQYF,TGTGCCAGCAGCACCCAGCGAACCACCTACGAGCAGTACTTC
TRBV19,TRBJ2-3,-,-,CASSQGASPSTDTQYF,TGCGCCAGCAGCCAAGGGGCTAGCCCTAGCACAGATACGCAGTATTTT
TRBV10-2,TRBJ1-6,-,medium-sized,CASSESPPNSPLHF,TGCGCCAGCAGTGAGTCACCACCAAATTCACCCCTCCACTTT
TRBV20-1,TRBJ1-4,-,once,CSARGPATNEKLFF,TGCAGTGCTAGGGGTCCAGCAACTAATGAAAAACTGTTTTTT
TRBV19,TRBJ2-1,-,many,CASRGPMNEQFF,TGTGCCAGTAGAGGCCCAATGAATGAGCAGTTCTTC
TRBV7-2,TRBJ2-5,TRBD1,-,CASSYHDREETQYF,TGTGCCAGCAGCTATCACGACAGGGAGGAGACCCAGTACTTC
TRBV10-3,TRBJ2-2,TRBD1,-,CGTQTGYTGELFF,TGTGGCACCCAGACAGGGTACACCGGGGAGCTGTTTTTT
TRBV29-1,TRBJ2-3,TRBD1,-,CSVERQGTFTDTQYF,TGCAGCGTGGAGAGACAGGGGACTTTCACAGATACGCAGTATTTT
TRBV24-1,TRBJ2-1,TRBD1,-,CATSDSGTGDRNEQFF,TGTGCCACCAGTGACTCCGGGACAGGGGATCGGAATGAGCAGTTCTTC
TRBV10-3,TRBJ1-1,-,few,CATASFGGDTEAFF,TGTGCCACCGCCTCTTTCGGGGGTGACACTGAAGCTTTCTTT
TRBV5-1,TRBJ2-1,TRBD2,-,CASSLEAGRHEQFF,TGCGCCAGCAGCTTGGAAGCGGGGAGGCATGAGCAGTTCTTC
TRBV19,TRBJ2-7,-,few,CASSIRDTYEQYF,TGTGCCAGTAGTATCCGGGACACCTACGAGCAGTACTTC
TRBV5-5,TRBJ2-7,-,-,CASSSPQRPSEQYF,TGTGCCAGCAGCTCACCGCAGCGCCCCTCCGAGCAGTACTTC
TRBV24-1,TRBJ2-3,-,-,CATSLRSSTDTQYF,TGTGCCACCAGTTTGAGGTCCAGCACAGATACGCAGTATTTT
TRBV15,TRBJ2-4,TRBD1,-,CATSISLSGQGYF,TGTGCCACCAGCATAAGTTTAAGCGGACAGGGGTACTTC
TRBV29-1,TRBJ2-3,-,-,CSVLGRSTDTQYF,TGCAGCGTTCTCGGGAGAAGCACAGATACGCAGTATTTT
TRBV10-3,TRBJ2-2,-,once,CAISGDGELFF,TGTGCCATCAGTGGAGACGGGGAGCTGTTTTTT
TRBV7-9,TRBJ2-6,-,-,CASSLQGTGANVLTF,TGTGCCAGCAGCTTACAGGGCACTGGGGCCAACGTCCTGACTTTC
TRBV10-2,TRBJ1-4,-,-,CASSSLLGTNEKLFF,TGTGCCAGCAGCTCACTACTAGGAACTAATGAAAAACTGTTTTTT
TRBV20-1,TRBJ2-1,-,-,CSAKAGSSPYNEQFF,TGCAGTGCTAAGGCCGGGAGTTCCCCCTACAATGAGCAGTTCTTC
TRBV15,TRBJ1-6,-,-,CATSRVGENSPLHF,TGTGCCACCAGCAGAGTGGGGGAAAATTCACCCCTCCACTTT
TRBV29-1,TRBJ1-3,-,-,CSVNQGSGNTIYF,TGCAGCGTAAACCAGGGCTCTGGAAACACCATATATTTT
TRBV19,TRBJ2-3,-,-,CASSIGLPSTDTQYF,TGTGCCAGTAGTATAGGGTTACCTAGCACAGATACGCAGTATTTT